This T cell receptor beta chain was recorded in a study of early T cells in non-severe SARS-CoV-2 infection. Study in general: Sequencing of unsorted whole blood was done on bulk RNA, leaving chains unpaired. Regarding the study as a whole: Matching against VDJdb likely underestimated virus-specific expansions, favoring anti-spike CD8.

V shed 0 bases and J shed 0 bases, with 16 bases lying between them. Germline CDR1 is MGHRA and CDR2 is YSYEKL. The CDR3 consists of 18 residues. As for this clonotype: Its target is not known.

Individual cDNA molecules received unique molecular identifiers. TCRdb re-called the 5' RACE reads with MiXCR, one entry per CDR3 protein. The table includes about 38,000 distinct CDR3 sequences, about 4.5% detected once. This clonotype was obtained from an adult who was a healthcare worker with PCR-confirmed SARS-CoV-2 infection or an uninfected control (not recorded which). Sequencing was carried out using whole blood. The V and J genes are TRBV4-1 and TRBJ2-3; no clear D. The CDR3 spells CASSQEESTPQSTDTQYF. The CDR3 region has the DNA TGCGCCAGCAGCCAAGAAGAATCCACCCCCCAAAGCACAGATACGCAGTATTTT.